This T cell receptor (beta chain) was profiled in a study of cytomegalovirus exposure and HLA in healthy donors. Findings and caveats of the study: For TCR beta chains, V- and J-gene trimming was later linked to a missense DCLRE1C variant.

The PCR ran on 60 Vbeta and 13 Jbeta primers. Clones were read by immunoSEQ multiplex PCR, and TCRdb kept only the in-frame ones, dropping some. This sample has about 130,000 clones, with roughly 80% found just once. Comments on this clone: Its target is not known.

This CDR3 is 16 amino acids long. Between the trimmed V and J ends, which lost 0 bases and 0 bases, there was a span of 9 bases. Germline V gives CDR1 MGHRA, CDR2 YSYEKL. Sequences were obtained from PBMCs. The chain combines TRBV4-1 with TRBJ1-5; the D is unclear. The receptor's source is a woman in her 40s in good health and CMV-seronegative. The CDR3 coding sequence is TGCGCCAGCAGCCAAGAGTCCGAGTTTAGCAATCAGCCCCAGCATTTT. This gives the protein CASSQESEFSNQPQHF.